A selection of T cell receptor beta chains follows, all from one sample in a study of T cell responses to AZD1222 COVID-19 vaccine. Assay: immunoSEQ multiplex PCR; the TCRdb copy retains only in-frame clones and omits some. Of some 150,000 clones detected, approximately 91% appear once; the ten largest clones hold roughly 1.6%. Sequences were derived from peripheral blood, sampled 28 days after the second AZD1222 dose. These receptors were collected from an adult who received the AZD1222 COVID-19 vaccine. Both conserved end residues are part of each CDR3. The D gene is left open where the match is weak. Rows give clone size only sometimes, using once, few, many, or a class for an expanded clone.

D	size	J	V	CDR3	DNA
TRBD2	-	TRBJ2-5	TRBV16	CASSQSEKEIGLAGVGETQYF	TGTGCCAGCAGCCAATCGGAAAAGGAGATCGGACTAGCGGGAGTGGGGGAGACCCAGTACTTC
-	few	TRBJ1-5	TRBV7-6	CASSLVAAANQPQHF	TGTGCCAGCAGCTTAGTTGCGGCGGCCAATCAGCCCCAGCATTTT
-	-	TRBJ2-6	TRBV6-6	CATNRLDSGANVLTF	TGTGCCACCAACCGTTTGGACTCTGGGGCCAACGTCCTGACTTTC
-	-	TRBJ2-5	TRBV18	CATTAQGMETQYF	TGTGCCACTACGGCGCAGGGGATGGAGACCCAGTACTTC
-	once	TRBJ1-2	TRBV7-9	CASSLGPRKVNYGYTF	TGTGCCAGCAGCCTGGGACCTCGAAAGGTTAACTATGGCTACACCTTC
-	-	TRBJ1-1	TRBV27	CASSPDRFEAFF	TGTGCCAGCAGTCCAGACAGGTTCGAAGCTTTCTTT
-	-	TRBJ2-7	TRBV19	CASRDGSYEQYF	TGTGCCAGTAGGGACGGCTCCTACGAGCAGTACTTC
-	-	TRBJ2-1	TRBV5-1	CASSLAGGTGFNNEQFF	TGCGCCAGCAGCTTGGCCGGGGGTACCGGGTTTAACAATGAGCAGTTCTTC
TRBD2	-	TRBJ2-7	TRBV19	CASSIGLAYYEQYF	TGTGCCAGTAGTATTGGACTAGCGTATTACGAGCAGTACTTC
TRBD2	-	TRBJ2-1	TRBV5-1	CASNLGSGGSYNEQFF	TGCGCCAGCAACCTGGGTAGCGGGGGGTCCTACAATGAGCAGTTCTTC
TRBD1	-	TRBJ1-2	TRBV19	CASSTRQGANYGYTF	TGTGCCAGTAGTACACGACAGGGGGCTAACTATGGCTACACCTTC
-	-	TRBJ2-2	TRBV3-1/TRBV3-2	CASSPRPLSGGELFF	TGTGCCAGCAGCCCACGCCCCCTTAGCGGCGGGGAGCTGTTTTTT
-	-	TRBJ1-5	TRBV11-2	CASSFDRSSNQPQHF	TGTGCCAGCAGTTTCGACAGATCTAGCAATCAGCCCCAGCATTTT
TRBD1	-	TRBJ2-3	TRBV14	CASSQDRDRGMRRTQYF	TGTGCCAGCAGCCAAGATAGGGACAGGGGGATGAGGCGTACACAGTATTTT